Below, 27 T cell receptor beta chains from the same sample are listed, as sequenced in a study of human T cells and chemical hapten exposure. MiXCR, applied by TCRdb to the RACE reads, yields one record per CDR3 protein. The table records under 300,000 distinct CDR3 sequences, around 7% of them present only once. Indicated time point: pre-sensitization, week 0. Described treatment: therapeutic diphenylcyclopropenone sensitization with weekly scalp DPC. The sequences come from whole blood, collected in connection with sensitization to the hapten diphenylcyclopropenone (DPC). The origin of the receptors is a man aged 18 to 30 with alopecia areata. Some clones in this sample may be carry-over from other donors' samples.

This clonotype has ten or more counts. The rearrangement links TRBV12-3 or TRBV12-4 to TRBJ1-5; D is undetermined. V was cut by 1 base and J by 2 bases, with 6 bases left in between. The CDR3 sequence is 14 residues long. The DNA for the CDR3 is TGTGCCAGCAGTTTAGGAGACGGCAATCAGCCCCAGCATTTT. It codes for CASSLGDGNQPQHF.

This chain joins TRBV6-4 and TRBJ2-2; TRBD2 matches 13 bases. The V gene's germline CDR1 is MRHNA and CDR2 SNTAGT. V gave up 5 bases and J gave up 5 bases; unmatched junction bases: 8. CDR3 length equals 17 residues. As DNA, the CDR3 is TGTGCCAGCAGTCGGACTAGCGGGGGTCCGGGAACCGGGGAGCTGTTTTTT. It translates to CASSRTSGGPGTGELFF.

The table lists this clonotype with many counts. The chain has TRBV5-1 and TRBJ2-5; weak D call: TRBD2 (5 bases). The CDR3 covers 14 residues. CDR1 is SGHRS and CDR2 is YFSETQ in the germline V gene. V shed 5 bases and J shed 2 bases, with 13 bases lying between them. CDR3 nucleotides: TGCGCCAGCAGGGGAGTCCTCTCACAAGAGACCCAGTACTTC. Translation: CASRGVLSQETQYF.

The rearrangement links TRBV4-3 to TRBJ2-1; TRBD1 is a possible D gene (5 bases). The CDR3 covers 19 residues. Germline V gene sequence: CDR1 LGHNA, CDR2 YSLEER. V lost 0 bases to trimming and J lost 3 bases, with 21 bases between them. CDR3 amino acids: CASSQDRRDTSWVYNEQFF. The CDR3 bases are TGCGCCAGCAGCCAAGACCGCAGGGATACCAGCTGGGTCTACAATGAGCAGTTCTTC.

This clonotype was seen more than once but under ten times. This chain uses TRBV4-1 with TRBJ2-4, with 8 bases that match TRBD1. CDR1 is MGHRA and CDR2 is YSYEKL in the germline V gene. V shed 1 base, J shed 4 bases, and the junction held 6 bases outside the gene matches. The CDR3 is 16 amino acids. The CDR3 DNA reads as TGCGCCAGCAGCCAAGGGGGACAGGAGACGAAAAACATTCAGTACTTC. Protein product: CASSQGGQETKNIQYF.

This clonotype was picked up many times. The genes are TRBV10-2 and TRBJ1-1; D is possibly TRBD1 (5 bases). The germline CDR1 and CDR2 sequences are WSHSY and SAAADI. This CDR3 is 14 amino acids long. V lost 6 bases, J lost 1 base, and 12 bases lay in between. The CDR3 is CASRTGLENTEAFF. DNA of the CDR3: TGCGCCAGCAGAACAGGATTGGAGAACACTGAAGCTTTCTTT.

J is TRBJ2-2 and V is TRBV4-1; 7 bases agree with TRBD1. The CDR3 is 17 amino acids. V was clipped by 2 bases and J by 0 bases; unmatched bases: 6. Germline-derived CDR1 and CDR2 are MGHRA and YSYEKL. The CDR3: CASSQPSGTANTGELFF. DNA of the CDR3: TGCGCCAGCAGCCAACCGTCTGGGACAGCGAACACCGGGGAGCTGTTTTTT.

In this sample, this clonotype turned up a few times. The chain combines TRBV29-1 with TRBJ2-3, with D possibly matching TRBD1 (5 bases). Germline CDR1 SQVTM, CDR2 ANQGSEA. This CDR3 region has 16 residues. Trimming took 6 bases from V and 1 from J, leaving 20 bases between them. In DNA form, the CDR3 reads TGCAGCGTCATTACGGGCAGGGTGTTGGGCACAGATACGCAGTATTTT. Translated: CSVITGRVLGTDTQYF.

This sequence joins TRBV7-9 and TRBJ2-7; D call uncertain. The germline CDR1 and CDR2 sequences are SEHNR and FQNEAQ (reference sequence). The V end was cut by 6 bases, the J end by 0 bases, with 9 bases between. This CDR3 region has 13 residues. CDR3 nucleotides: TGTGCCAGCAGACTACCGAGCTCCTACGAGCAGTACTTC. It is translated as CASRLPSSYEQYF.

This clonotype was detected a few times. V gene TRBV11-2 combines with J gene TRBJ1-5; D ambiguous. The V gene's germline CDR1 is SGHAT and CDR2 FQNNGV. This CDR3 has 16 residues. V shed 4 bases and J shed 0 bases, with 13 bases lying between them. The CDR3 spells CASSSLTGYSNQPQHF. Written as DNA, the CDR3 is TGTGCCAGCAGCTCCCTCACGGGCTATAGCAATCAGCCCCAGCATTTT.

This clonotype was seen ten or more times. V is TRBV3-1 and J is TRBJ2-7, with D perhaps TRBD2 (5 bases). Trimming took 6 bases from V and 3 from J, leaving 15 bases between them. The CDR3 is made up of 14 amino acids. Germline CDR1 reads LGHDT; CDR2 reads YNNKEL (reference sequence). The DNA of the CDR3 is TGTGCCAGCAGTAAATCACCCGGGGACTACGAGCAGTACTTC. Its protein product is CASSKSPGDYEQYF.

The chain recombines TRBV28 with TRBJ2-1; a weak D match, TRBD2 (6 bases). The ends were cut back, 8 bases at V and 1 base at J, with 21 bases in the middle. CDR1 MDHEN and CDR2 SYDVKM come from the germline V gene. This CDR3 is built from 17 residues. This CDR3 reads CASHPPPGTQSYNEQFF. CDR3 coding DNA: TGTGCCAGCCACCCCCCCCCCGGGACTCAATCCTACAATGAGCAGTTCTTC.

This chain connects TRBV5-1 to TRBJ1-5; TRBD1 matches at 7 bases. The CDR3 has 15 residues. V shed 0 bases, J shed 7 bases, and the junction held 7 bases outside the gene matches. CDR1 is SGHRS, CDR2 YFSETQ, per germline. The CDR3 nucleotides are TGCGCCAGCAGCTTGGACGGTACAGGGGACCAGCCCCAGCATTTT. Protein: CASSLDGTGDQPQHF.

The chain combines TRBV2 with TRBJ1-5; no firm D call. V lost 4 bases, J lost 3 bases, and 7 bases lay in between. This CDR3 has 13 residues. Germline loops: CDR1 SNHLY, CDR2 FYNNEI. For the CDR3, the DNA is TGTGCCAGCAGTGGAGGGCTCAATCAGCCCCAGCATTTT. As protein: CASSGGLNQPQHF.

This clonotype was recorded a few times. V usage is TRBV10-2 and J usage is TRBJ1-5, with 9 bases lining up with TRBD1. The junction had 8 bases not matched to a gene; V was cut back by 6 bases and J by 2 bases. Looked up from germline, CDR1 is WSHSY and CDR2 is SAAADI. The CDR3 has 16 amino acids. CDR3 sequence: CASRRDREEGNQPQHF. The DNA for the CDR3 is TGCGCCAGCAGGCGGGACAGGGAGGAGGGCAATCAGCCCCAGCATTTT.

This clonotype was recorded many times. J is TRBJ1-5 and V is TRBV7-9; 8 bases align to TRBD1. CDR1 and CDR2 from the germline V gene are SEHNR and FQNEAQ (reference sequence). V lost 3 bases and J lost 3; bases outside the gene matches: 4. This CDR3 contains 15 residues. CDR3 residues: CASSFQGALNQPQHF. The CDR3 region has the DNA TGTGCCAGCAGCTTTCAGGGGGCCCTCAATCAGCCCCAGCATTTT.

The chain carries TRBV10-3 and TRBJ2-7, with 7 bases lining up with TRBD2. The CDR3 length is 12 residues. From germline, CDR1 is ENHRY and CDR2 SYGVKD. Trimming removed 11 bases from V and 5 bases from J; junction bases left unmatched: 9. The CDR3 coding sequence is TGTGCCTCGGCGACTAGCACCCACGAGCAGTACTTC. Residues: CASATSTHEQYF.

The rearrangement links TRBV28 to TRBJ2-3; D is uncertain. V was shortened by 6 bases and J by 0 bases, with 13 bases between the two germline ends. This CDR3 has 15 residues. Germline CDR1 MDHEN, CDR2 SYDVKM. Written as DNA, the CDR3 is TGTGCCAGCAGCATAGGTGGGCTTAGCACAGATACGCAGTATTTT. It translates to CASSIGGLSTDTQYF.

This clonotype occurred a few times. The rearrangement uses TRBV18 and TRBJ2-1; no firm D call. With 5 bases removed from V and 6 bases from J, the gap between germline ends came to 11 bases. The CDR3 length is 13 residues. The germline gives CDR1 KGHSH, CDR2 LQKENI. The CDR3 DNA reads as TGTGCCAGCTCATCTCAAATTAGCAATGAGCAGTTCTTC. Amino acid sequence: CASSSQISNEQFF.

The chain joins TRBV6-2 or TRBV6-3 to TRBJ2-1; 8 nucleotides line up with TRBD2. CDR1 is MNHEY, CDR2 SVGEGT, per germline. V gave up 7 bases and J gave up 4 bases; unmatched junction bases: 9. The CDR3 is 15 amino acids. The CDR3 coding sequence is TGTGCCAGCACCCCCAGCGGGGGCCTTTACAATGAGCAGTTCTTC. This translates into CASTPSGGLYNEQFF.

This chain connects TRBV12-3 or TRBV12-4 to TRBJ2-2; D is perhaps TRBD1 or TRBD2 (5 bases each). The CDR3 spans 14 residues. V was trimmed by 6 bases and J by 3 bases, leaving 11 bases between them. CDR3 in DNA: TGTGCCAGCAGCAGGGTCGGGGACACCGGGGAGCTGTTTTTT. Translating gives CASSRVGDTGELFF.

The chain links TRBV20-1 to TRBJ2-3; TRBD1 might be the D (6 bases). The CDR3 is 13 amino acids. Germline assignment: CDR1 DFQATT and CDR2 SNEGSKA (reference sequence). V was pared by 5 bases and J by 3 bases, with 12 bases between. The CDR3 is CSAGGQGTDTQYF. The CDR3 DNA follows: TGCAGTGCTGGGGGCCAAGGAACAGATACGCAGTATTTT.

The rearrangement links TRBV20-1 to TRBJ2-3; D is unclear. CDR3 length: 11 amino acids. V dropped 5 bases and J dropped 2 bases, with 5 bases sitting between them. CDR1 is DFQATT and CDR2 is SNEGSKA in the germline V gene (reference sequence). The CDR3 DNA is TGCAGTGCTTCGTACACAGATACGCAGTATTTT. Translating gives CSASYTDTQYF.

The chain combines TRBV6-5 with TRBJ2-2; 7 bases line up with TRBD1. CDR1 is MNHEY, CDR2 SVGAGI, per germline. V shed 0 bases, J shed 0 bases, and the junction held 1 base outside the gene matches. CDR3 length: 16 amino acids. The CDR3 DNA follows: TGTGCCAGCAGTTACTCCGGGACAGCGAACACCGGGGAGCTGTTTTTT. Translated: CASSYSGTANTGELFF.

The sample holds many counts of this clonotype. This chain joins TRBV27 and TRBJ2-1, with 7 bases lining up with TRBD1. The CDR3 contains 16 residues. Germline loops: CDR1 MNHEY, CDR2 SMNVEV (reference sequence). V shed 5 bases and J 2 bases; nucleotides not matched to a gene: 9. CDR3 bases: TGTGCCAGCAGTCCCTTTAACAGGGGTCCCTACAATGAGCAGTTCTTC. Translating gives CASSPFNRGPYNEQFF.

This clonotype was found a few times. The chain uses TRBV28 and TRBJ1-1, with D perhaps matching TRBD1 (6 bases). Germline assignment: CDR1 MDHEN and CDR2 SYDVKM. CDR3 length: 15 residues. V lost 2 bases to trimming and J lost 8 bases, with 18 bases between them. CDR3 DNA sequence: TGTGCCAGCAGTTTACGTGGGGGCGGGACGACCGAAGCTTTCTTT. This encodes CASSLRGGGTTEAFF.

At least ten counts were recorded for this clonotype. This chain uses TRBV27 with TRBJ2-3; D is uncertain. Between the trimmed V and J ends, which lost 2 bases and 6 bases, there was a span of 9 bases. The CDR3 has 13 residues. The germline gives CDR1 MNHEY, CDR2 SMNVEV (reference sequence). DNA of the CDR3: TGTGCCAGCAGTTTAAGTAGGGTGGATACGCAGTATTTT. It encodes CASSLSRVDTQYF.